The present entry profiles one TCR beta chain with its context. Measured with immunoSEQ multiplex PCR; TCRdb has only the in-frame clones, and not every one. In the table there are more than 2 million clones, almost 96% of which are singletons. The data belong to a study of shared clonotypes between healthy human individuals. CDR3 length: 16 amino acids. Per the germline V gene, CDR1 is SGHNT and CDR2 is YYREEE (reference sequence). Trimming pared 0 bases from V and 0 bases from J, leaving 10 bases between. This sequence was found in a man aged 18 to 30 in good health. This chain joins TRBV5-4 and TRBJ1-3, with TRBD1 as a possible D gene (6 bases). The sample taken for sequencing was naive CD4+ T cells sorted from blood. This sample's subset: CD45RA+ positively selected. CDR3: CASSLAGTHSGNTIYF. The CDR3 region has the DNA TGTGCCAGCAGCTTGGCCGGGACACACTCTGGAAACACCATATATTTT.